This TCR beta chain stems from a study of spatial heterogeneity in lung cancer. Study details: Raw reads showed each unique TCR and UMI combination turning up more than ten times on average.

Time point of the sample: sample taken at primary tumor resection. The donors were approximately 65 patients with non-small cell lung cancer that was early-stage and untreated. Researchers sequenced whole RNA taken from tumor, nontumor lung or frozen PBMC without sorting. The library protocol tagged each TCR cDNA with a unique molecular identifier. Each CDR3 protein gets one entry after TCRdb re-called the 5' RACE reads with MiXCR. The table shows thousands of distinct CDR3 sequences, with 8.8% occurring only once. The V and J ends lost 3 bases and 7 bases respectively, with 13 bases between them. Germline V CDR1 and CDR2: DFQATT, SNEGSKA (reference sequence). The CDR3 consists of 13 residues. The table lists this clonotype with a few counts.

The sequenced sample was normal lung tissue next to the tumor, obtained at surgery. The source of this sequence is a female donor with early-stage non-small cell lung cancer. The V call is TRBV20-1, the J call TRBJ1-5; TRBD1 is a possible D gene (6 bases). The CDR3 reads CSASTGGQQPQHF. CDR3 nucleotides: TGCAGTGCTAGTACCGGGGGCCAACAGCCCCAGCATTTT.